This T cell receptor (beta chain) was recovered during a study of T cells in tuberculosis. As for the study in general: A South African cohort included IGRA-negative adolescents, latently infected IGRA-positive adolescents and adults with active tuberculosis.

Only in-frame clones appear in the TCRdb table, and some are missing; sequencing was by immunoSEQ multiplex PCR. The profile covers approximately 35,000 clones, with 97% appearing a single time and approximately 6.3% taken by the ten largest. V lost 3 bases and J lost 3, with 20 bases in between. CDR1 is MNHNS and CDR2 is SASEGT in the germline V gene. This CDR3 is 17 amino acids long. Each clinical donor contributed on average approximately 100,000 T cells from unsorted cryopreserved PBMC. Study-level results: Active tuberculosis TCR-alpha repertoires lay closer to GMM-specific TCRs than IGRA-negative controls, suggesting clonal expansion. Shorter CDR3-alpha in active tuberculosis partly drove smaller distances.

In the case of this clone: What it binds is unknown.

The sequence came from a donor aged 10 to 29 with latent tuberculosis or without tuberculosis infection. The sequencing input was PBMCs. This chain joins TRBV6-1 and TRBJ1-2, with D possibly TRBD1 on 5 matching bases. CDR3 sequence (DNA): TGTGCCAGCAGTGAGTATGCGACCAGGGCTGGACACTATGGCTACACCTTC. This gives the protein CASSEYATRAGHYGYTF.